This T cell receptor (beta chain) was profiled in a study of STAT5B mutations in CD4+ large granular lymphocyte leukemia. The assay was run at survey level. Some clones are missing from TCRdb's copy, which holds only in-frame ones; the method was immunoSEQ multiplex PCR. The sample yields 30,000 or so clones, under 80% seen once. Buffy coats from healthy blood donors served as controls. From germline, CDR1 is SGDLS and CDR2 YYNGEE. CDR3 length: 15 residues. After removal of 4 bases from V and 6 bases from J, the junction contained 11 bases not matched to a gene. Study results and caveats: Main leukemic clonotypes were patient-specific, but about 25% appeared at low frequency elsewhere. Compared with healthy controls (2/35), patient top clones favored TRBV06 (8/27).

This clone appeared once. Its specificity is unknown. Sequencing was carried out using CD4+ T cells from blood buffy coats. The receptor's source is a human donor in good health. V gene TRBV9 combines with J gene TRBJ1-1; TRBD1 aligns across 8 bases. The CDR3 DNA follows: TGTGCCAGCAGCCCCCGACAGGGGACGGGTCCTGAAGCTTTCTTT. It translates to CASSPRQGTGPEAFF. The whole variable domain, filled in from reference TRBV9 and TRBJ1-1, reads DSGVTQTPKHLITATGQRVTLRCSPRSGDLSVYWYQQSLDQGLQFLIQYYNGEERAKGNILERFSAQQFPDLHSELNLSSLELGDSALYFCASSPRQGTGPEAFFGQGTRLTVV.